This T cell receptor beta chain is from a study of blood T cell repertoires in COVID-19. At the level of the study: Whether acute or convalescent, the COVID-19 samples came from the United States, Italy and Spain. Sample material is recorded as cDNA or gDNA derived from T cells, B-cell-depleted T cells, or PBMCs.

In the study's own analysis: Reference gene primer amplification gave estimated nucleated cell counts. TCRdb's copy holds only in-frame clones and misses some; the assay was immunoSEQ multiplex PCR. That table furnishes V, J and clone size, whereas the DNA furnished D and trimming. The sample contains approximately 100,000 clones, over 55% of which appear only once. The J segment lost 4 bases and the V segment lost 4 bases, leaving 8 bases of the junction unmatched. CDR1 is SQVTM and CDR2 is ANQGSEA in the germline V gene. The CDR3 runs 14 residues. The gene calls are TRBV29-1 and TRBJ2-5; 8 bases align to TRBD2. The clonotype originates from a human donor with acute or convalescent COVID-19. The donor label of this sample is uncertain. Source material: peripheral blood. The CDR3 region is CSVVTGGASETQYF. The CDR3 DNA reads TGCAGCGTTGTTACGGGGGGGGCCTCAGAGACCCAGTACTTC.